A selection of T cell receptor beta chains follows, all from one sample in a study of shared clonotypes between healthy human individuals. The data were produced by immunoSEQ multiplex PCR, yet TCRdb's version contains in-frame clones alone and is incomplete. In the table there are about 1 million clones, around 78% of which are singletons. Specimen: memory CD4+ T cells from PBMCs. These receptors were taken from a man younger than 35 in good health. Some clones in this sample may be carry-over from other donors' samples. CDR3s include the opening cysteine and the closing phenylalanine or tryptophan. Each record gives: J gene, V gene, clone size, D gene, CDR3 protein, CDR3 DNA. D genes are given only for firm matches. Some rows mark clone size as missing; the rest say once, few, many or name a class of expanded clone.

J: TRBJ1-1; V: TRBV28; size: NA; D: NA; CDR3: CASRTPAGGGYTEAFF; DNA: TGTGCCAGCCGCACTCCTGCGGGGGGCGGTTACACTGAAGCTTTCTTT
J: TRBJ2-3; V: TRBV5-1; size: NA; D: NA; CDR3: CASSLGWPATDTQYF; DNA: TGCGCCAGCAGCTTGGGGTGGCCGGCCACAGATACGCAGTATTTT
J: TRBJ2-1; V: TRBV27; size: NA; D: NA; CDR3: CASSSLPRNNEQFF; DNA: TGTGCCAGCAGCTCCCTACCAAGAAACAATGAGCAGTTCTTC
J: TRBJ2-3; V: TRBV6-1; size: NA; D: TRBD2; CDR3: CASSEALGLAGGNTQYF; DNA: TGTGCCAGCAGTGAAGCGCTGGGGCTAGCGGGAGGAAATACGCAGTATTTT
J: TRBJ2-7; V: TRBV4-1; size: NA; D: TRBD2; CDR3: CASSQKTSASSYEQYF; DNA: TGCGCCAGCAGCCAAAAGACTAGCGCGAGCTCCTACGAGCAGTACTTC
J: TRBJ1-5; V: TRBV5-6; size: NA; D: NA; CDR3: CASSTGRSNQPQHF; DNA: TGTGCCAGCAGCACGGGACGATCGAATCAGCCCCAGCATTTT
J: TRBJ2-3; V: TRBV28; size: NA; D: NA; CDR3: CASRPGPGRNLMSSTDTQYF; DNA: TGTGCCAGCAGACCCGGGCCGGGGCGAAACCTTATGTCTAGCACAGATACGCAGTATTTT
J: TRBJ2-2; V: TRBV2; size: NA; D: NA; CDR3: CASSEGVGAMNTGELFF; DNA: TGTGCCAGCAGTGAAGGAGTCGGCGCTATGAACACCGGGGAGCTGTTTTTT
J: TRBJ2-7; V: TRBV7-9; size: NA; D: NA; CDR3: CASSLGQGQIYEQYF; DNA: TGTGCCAGCAGCTTAGGGCAGGGTCAAATCTACGAGCAGTACTTC
J: TRBJ1-1; V: TRBV2; size: NA; D: NA; CDR3: CASTRRGGLNTEAFF; DNA: TGTGCCAGCACCCGGCGGGGGGGTCTTAACACTGAAGCTTTCTTT
J: TRBJ2-7; V: TRBV28; size: NA; D: TRBD2; CDR3: CASTGRGAGSYEQYF; DNA: TGTGCCAGCACCGGCCGGGGAGCGGGGTCCTACGAGCAGTACTTC
J: TRBJ2-3; V: TRBV5-1; size: once; D: NA; CDR3: CASSLQGERVDTQYF; DNA: TGCGCCAGCAGCTTACAGGGAGAAAGGGTGGATACGCAGTATTTT
J: TRBJ1-1; V: TRBV29-1; size: NA; D: NA; CDR3: CSVSPILGYMAFF; DNA: TGCAGCGTTTCGCCTATCCTTGGGTATATGGCTTTCTTT
J: TRBJ1-1; V: TRBV28; size: NA; D: TRBD1; CDR3: CASSLMGTGGAFF; DNA: TGTGCCAGCAGTTTGATGGGGACAGGGGGAGCTTTCTTT
J: TRBJ1-2; V: TRBV20-1; size: NA; D: NA; CDR3: CSATVNYGYTF; DNA: TGCAGTGCAACAGTTAACTATGGCTACACCTTC
J: TRBJ2-7; V: TRBV7-2; size: NA; D: NA; CDR3: CASSLTYHTYEQYF; DNA: TGTGCCAGCAGCTTGACCTACCATACCTACGAGCAGTACTTC
J: TRBJ2-2; V: TRBV5-4; size: NA; D: NA; CDR3: CASSLGPENTGELFF; DNA: TGTGCCAGCAGCTTGGGGCCAGAGAACACCGGGGAGCTGTTTTTT
J: TRBJ2-1; V: TRBV4-1; size: once; D: NA; CDR3: CASSQDLDTYNEQFF; DNA: TGCGCCAGCAGCCAAGATTTAGACACCTACAATGAGCAGTTCTTC
J: TRBJ2-3; V: TRBV25-1; size: NA; D: NA; CDR3: CASSQVGRGASDTQYF; DNA: TGTGCCAGCAGTCAAGTGGGACGCGGGGCGTCAGATACGCAGTATTTT
J: TRBJ2-7; V: TRBV19; size: few; D: NA; CDR3: CASSMRLAETYEQYF; DNA: TGTGCCAGTAGTATGAGATTAGCTGAAACCTACGAGCAGTACTTC
J: TRBJ2-1; V: TRBV19; size: NA; D: NA; CDR3: CASSTTGTVRGEQFF; DNA: TGTGCCAGTAGTACAACCGGGACGGTCCGTGGTGAGCAGTTCTTC
J: TRBJ2-3; V: TRBV5-1; size: few; D: TRBD1; CDR3: CASSIRVRDRGSDTQYF; DNA: TGCGCCAGCAGCATAAGAGTGCGGGACAGGGGTTCGGATACGCAGTATTTT
J: TRBJ1-2; V: TRBV9; size: NA; D: NA; CDR3: CASSVAEGGRGGGYTF; DNA: TGTGCCAGCAGCGTAGCGGAGGGGGGCAGGGGAGGTGGCTACACCTTC
J: TRBJ2-3; V: TRBV14; size: once; D: NA; CDR3: CASSQYSSTDTQYF; DNA: TGTGCCAGCAGCCAATATTCCAGCACAGATACGCAGTATTTT
J: TRBJ1-5; V: TRBV19; size: NA; D: TRBD1; CDR3: CASSPGTGGRLGNQPQHF; DNA: TGTGCCAGTAGTCCCGGGACAGGGGGCCGATTGGGCAATCAGCCCCAGCATTTT
J: TRBJ2-2; V: TRBV5-5; size: NA; D: NA; CDR3: CASSLSLGTVTGELFF; DNA: TGTGCCAGCAGCTTGAGCCTGGGCACGGTCACCGGGGAGCTGTTTTTT
J: TRBJ2-1; V: TRBV2; size: NA; D: NA; CDR3: CASSDPAGTNEQFF; DNA: TGTGCCAGCAGTGATCCGGCGGGAACCAATGAGCAGTTCTTC
J: TRBJ2-1; V: TRBV20-1; size: NA; D: NA; CDR3: CSAHKSNEQFF; DNA: TGCAGTGCCCATAAGTCCAATGAGCAGTTCTTC
J: TRBJ2-2; V: TRBV11-1; size: NA; D: TRBD2; CDR3: CASTVGLAGASGELFF; DNA: TGTGCCAGCACCGTCGGGTTAGCGGGAGCTTCCGGGGAGCTGTTTTTT
J: TRBJ2-4; V: TRBV28; size: NA; D: TRBD2; CDR3: CASSSSGVAKNIQYF; DNA: TGTGCCAGCAGTTCAAGCGGGGTAGCCAAAAACATTCAGTACTTC
J: TRBJ2-3; V: TRBV5-1; size: NA; D: NA; CDR3: CASSRVGGSTDTQYF; DNA: TGCGCCAGCAGCCGTGTGGGTGGGAGCACAGATACGCAGTATTTT
J: TRBJ2-1; V: TRBV6-5; size: once; D: NA; CDR3: CASSYSGRQFF; DNA: TGTGCCAGCAGTTACTCCGGTAGGCAGTTCTTC
J: TRBJ1-1; V: TRBV11-3; size: NA; D: NA; CDR3: CASSFGANTEAFF; DNA: TGTGCCAGCAGCTTCGGCGCGAACACTGAAGCTTTCTTT
J: TRBJ1-1; V: TRBV18; size: NA; D: NA; CDR3: CASSTQDTEAFF; DNA: TGTGCCAGCTCAACACAAGACACTGAAGCTTTCTTT
J: TRBJ1-2; V: TRBV29-1; size: NA; D: TRBD1; CDR3: CSVTKTGGNYGYTF; DNA: TGCAGCGTGACAAAGACAGGGGGGAACTATGGCTACACCTTC
J: TRBJ1-2; V: TRBV28; size: NA; D: NA; CDR3: CASSLYGALANYGYTF; DNA: TGTGCCAGCAGTTTATACGGGGCCTTAGCTAACTATGGCTACACCTTC
J: TRBJ2-7; V: TRBV28; size: NA; D: TRBD1; CDR3: CASSLTGFYEQYF; DNA: TGTGCCAGCAGTCTGACAGGGTTCTACGAGCAGTACTTC
J: TRBJ2-7; V: TRBV28; size: NA; D: TRBD1; CDR3: CASSLLPGQGKNEQYF; DNA: TGTGCCAGCAGTCTACTGCCGGGACAGGGAAAAAACGAGCAGTACTTC
J: TRBJ2-5; V: TRBV7-3; size: NA; D: NA; CDR3: CASSLMGSGDFQETQYF; DNA: TGTGCCAGCAGCTTAATGGGGTCAGGAGACTTCCAAGAGACCCAGTACTTC
J: TRBJ2-1; V: TRBV7-9; size: NA; D: TRBD2; CDR3: CASSTSGRRILNNEQFF; DNA: TGTGCCAGCAGCACTAGCGGGAGGAGAATCCTGAACAATGAGCAGTTCTTC
J: TRBJ1-2; V: TRBV5-5; size: NA; D: NA; CDR3: CASSPWTVSNYGYTF; DNA: TGTGCCAGCAGCCCTTGGACAGTCTCTAACTATGGCTACACCTTC
J: TRBJ2-7; V: TRBV5-3; size: NA; D: NA; CDR3: CARSLLVSYEQYF; DNA: TGTGCCAGAAGCTTGCTAGTCTCCTACGAGCAGTACTTC
J: TRBJ2-7; V: TRBV11-1; size: NA; D: TRBD1; CDR3: CASSLASRTGHYEQYF; DNA: TGTGCCAGCAGCTTAGCGTCGAGGACAGGGCACTACGAGCAGTACTTC
J: TRBJ2-7; V: TRBV6-1; size: NA; D: NA; CDR3: CASSPTSSRAQYF; DNA: TGTGCCAGCAGCCCGACCTCATCCAGGGCCCAGTACTTC